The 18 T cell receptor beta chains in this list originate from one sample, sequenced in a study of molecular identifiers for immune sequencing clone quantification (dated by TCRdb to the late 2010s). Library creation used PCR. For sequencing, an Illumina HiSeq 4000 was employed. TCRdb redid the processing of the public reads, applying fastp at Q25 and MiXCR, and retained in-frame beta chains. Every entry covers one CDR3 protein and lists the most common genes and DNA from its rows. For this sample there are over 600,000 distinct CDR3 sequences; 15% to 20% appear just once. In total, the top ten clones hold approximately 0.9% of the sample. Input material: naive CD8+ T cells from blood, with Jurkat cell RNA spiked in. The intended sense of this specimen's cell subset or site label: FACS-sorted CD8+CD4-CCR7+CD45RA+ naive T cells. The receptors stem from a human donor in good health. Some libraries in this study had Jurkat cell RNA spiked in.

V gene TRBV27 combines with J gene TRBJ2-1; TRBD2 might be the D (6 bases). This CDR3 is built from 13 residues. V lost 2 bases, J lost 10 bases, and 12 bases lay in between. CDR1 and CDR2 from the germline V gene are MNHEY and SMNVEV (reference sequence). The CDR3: CASSLRRAGEQFF. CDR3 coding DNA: TGTGCCAGCAGTTTAAGGAGGGCTGGGGAGCAGTTCTTC.

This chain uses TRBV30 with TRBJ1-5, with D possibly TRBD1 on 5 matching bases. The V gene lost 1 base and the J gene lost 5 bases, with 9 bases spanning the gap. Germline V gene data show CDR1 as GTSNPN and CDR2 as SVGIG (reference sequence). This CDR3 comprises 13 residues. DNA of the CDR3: TGTGCCTGGAGTGGGGGGACCTATCAGCCCCAGCATTTT. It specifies CAWSGGTYQPQHF.

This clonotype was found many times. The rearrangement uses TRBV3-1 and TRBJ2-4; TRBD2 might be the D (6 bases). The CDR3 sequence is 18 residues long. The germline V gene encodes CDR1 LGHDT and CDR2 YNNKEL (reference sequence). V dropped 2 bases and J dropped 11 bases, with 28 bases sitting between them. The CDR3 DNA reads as TGTGCCAGCAGCCAAACTTATTTTAATCGACTAGTAGGGAGCTTTCAGTACTTC. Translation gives CASSQTYFNRLVGSFQYF.

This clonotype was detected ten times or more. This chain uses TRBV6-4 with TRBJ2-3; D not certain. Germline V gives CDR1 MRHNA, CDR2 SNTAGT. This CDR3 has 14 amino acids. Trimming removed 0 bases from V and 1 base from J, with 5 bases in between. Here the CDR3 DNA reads TGTGCCAGCAGTGACTCGGGCGGCACAGATACGCAGTATTTT. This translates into CASSDSGGTDTQYF.

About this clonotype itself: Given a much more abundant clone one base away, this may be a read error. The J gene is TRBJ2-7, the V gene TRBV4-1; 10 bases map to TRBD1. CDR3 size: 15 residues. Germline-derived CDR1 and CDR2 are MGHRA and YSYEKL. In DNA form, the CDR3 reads TGCACCAGCAGCCGTACGGGACAGGGGATGAACGAGCAGTACTTC. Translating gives CTSSRTGQGMNEQYF.

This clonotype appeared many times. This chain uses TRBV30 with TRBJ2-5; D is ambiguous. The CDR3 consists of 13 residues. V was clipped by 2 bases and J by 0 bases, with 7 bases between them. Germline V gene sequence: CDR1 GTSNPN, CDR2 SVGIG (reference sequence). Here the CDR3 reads CAWSSQHQETQYF. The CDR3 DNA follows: TGTGCCTGGAGTAGTCAGCACCAAGAGACCCAGTACTTC.

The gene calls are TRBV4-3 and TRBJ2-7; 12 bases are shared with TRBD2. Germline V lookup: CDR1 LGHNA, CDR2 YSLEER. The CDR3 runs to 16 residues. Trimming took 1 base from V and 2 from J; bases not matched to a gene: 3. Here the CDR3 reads CASSQVLAGGAYEQYF. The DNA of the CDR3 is TGCGCCAGCAGCCAAGTTCTAGCGGGAGGGGCCTACGAGCAGTACTTC.

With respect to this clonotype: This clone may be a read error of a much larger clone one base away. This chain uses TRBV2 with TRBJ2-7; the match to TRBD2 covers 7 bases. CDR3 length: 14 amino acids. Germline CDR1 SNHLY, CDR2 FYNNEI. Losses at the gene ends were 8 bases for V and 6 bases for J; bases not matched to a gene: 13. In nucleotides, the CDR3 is TGTGCCAGCGAGTCCTGGACTAGGCGGCCCGAGCAGTACTTC. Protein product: CASESWTRRPEQYF.

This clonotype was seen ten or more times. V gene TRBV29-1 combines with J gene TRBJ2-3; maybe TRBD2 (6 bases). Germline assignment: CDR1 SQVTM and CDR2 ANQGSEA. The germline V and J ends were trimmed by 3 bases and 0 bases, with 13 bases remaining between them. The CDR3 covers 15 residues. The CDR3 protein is CSVDAHGGSTDTQYF. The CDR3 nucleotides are TGCAGCGTTGACGCCCACGGGGGTAGCACAGATACGCAGTATTTT.

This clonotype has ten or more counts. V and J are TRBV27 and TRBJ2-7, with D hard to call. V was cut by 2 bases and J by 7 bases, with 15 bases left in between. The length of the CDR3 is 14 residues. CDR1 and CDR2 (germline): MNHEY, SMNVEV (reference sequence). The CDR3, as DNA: TGTGCCAGCAGTTTAGATAACCGCCCTGGGGAGCAGTACTTC. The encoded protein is CASSLDNRPGEQYF.

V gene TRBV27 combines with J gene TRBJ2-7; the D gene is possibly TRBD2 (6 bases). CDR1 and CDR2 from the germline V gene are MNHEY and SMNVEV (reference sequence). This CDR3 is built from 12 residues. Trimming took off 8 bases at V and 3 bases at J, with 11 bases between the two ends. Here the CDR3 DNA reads TGTGCCAGCGGGGGACTGAGCTACGAGCAGTACTTC. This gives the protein CASGGLSYEQYF.

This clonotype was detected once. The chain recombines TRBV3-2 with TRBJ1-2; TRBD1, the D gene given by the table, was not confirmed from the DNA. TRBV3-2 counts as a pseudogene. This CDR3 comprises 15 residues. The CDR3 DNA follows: TGTGCCAGCAGCCTGATTCAGGGAAGGAAGAATGGCTACACCTTC. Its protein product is CASSLIQGRKNGYTF.

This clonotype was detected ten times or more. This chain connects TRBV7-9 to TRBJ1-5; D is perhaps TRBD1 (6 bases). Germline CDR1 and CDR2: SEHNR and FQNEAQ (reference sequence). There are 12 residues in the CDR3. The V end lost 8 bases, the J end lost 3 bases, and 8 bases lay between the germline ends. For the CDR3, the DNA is TGTGCCAGCCAGGGACACAATCAGCCCCAGCATTTT. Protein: CASQGHNQPQHF.

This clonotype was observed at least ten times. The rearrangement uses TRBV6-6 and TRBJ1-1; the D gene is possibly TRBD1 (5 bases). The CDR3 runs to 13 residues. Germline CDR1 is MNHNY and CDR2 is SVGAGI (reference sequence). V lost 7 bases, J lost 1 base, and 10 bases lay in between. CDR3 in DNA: TGTGCCAGCACCACGACAGAGAACACTGAAGCTTTCTTT. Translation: CASTTTENTEAFF.

CDR3 region: CASSIVGTGEQFF. CDR3 in DNA: TGTGCCAGTAGTATAGTAGGTACCGGTGAGCAGTTCTTC. This sequence joins TRBV19 and TRBJ2-1; D uncertain. The V and J ends lost 1 base and 9 bases respectively, with 10 bases between them. The CDR3 length is 13 residues. Germline lookup yields CDR1 LNHDA and CDR2 SQIVND (reference sequence).

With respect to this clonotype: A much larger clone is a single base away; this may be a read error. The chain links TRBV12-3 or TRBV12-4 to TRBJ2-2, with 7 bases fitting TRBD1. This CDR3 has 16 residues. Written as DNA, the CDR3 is TGTACCAGCAACCCGACAGGGAAGATAAACACCGGGGAGCTGTTTTTT. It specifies CTSNPTGKINTGELFF.

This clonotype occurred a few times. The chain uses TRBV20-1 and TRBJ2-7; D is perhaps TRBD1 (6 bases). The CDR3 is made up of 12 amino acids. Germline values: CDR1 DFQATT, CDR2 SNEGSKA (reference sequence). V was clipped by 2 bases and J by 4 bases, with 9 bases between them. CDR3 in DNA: TGCAGTGCTAGACTTACAGGGTACGAGCAGTACTTC. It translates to CSARLTGYEQYF.

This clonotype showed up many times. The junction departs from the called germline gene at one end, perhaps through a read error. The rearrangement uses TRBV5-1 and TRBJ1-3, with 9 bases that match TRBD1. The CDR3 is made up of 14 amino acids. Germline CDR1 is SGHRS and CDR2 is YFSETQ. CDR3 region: CASSQSPGQGFGNF. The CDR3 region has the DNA TGCGCCAGCAGCCAGTCGCCGGGACAGGGATTTGGAAATTTT.